In its sample, the clone carrying this T cell receptor beta chain was seen many times. The antigen is undetermined. The source of the sample is a study of molecular identifiers for immune sequencing clone quantification. General observations from the study: The sizes of highly expanded clones could be underestimated when identical TCR molecules share a barcode. Over 97% of effector molecules, but under 1% in naive cells, were held by clones with more than 20 RNA copies.

As previously described, bulk TCR libraries were made using listed TCR primers. MiXCR, applied by TCRdb to the PCR reads, yields one record per CDR3 protein. The sample consists of around 40,000 distinct CDR3 sequences, 19% of them appearing once. The CDR3 consists of 15 residues. The V and J ends lost 8 bases and 1 base, in that order; junction bases with no gene match: 10. Germline V gene lookup returns CDR1 WSHSY and CDR2 SAAADI. This TCR was recovered from a human donor in good health. Some libraries in this study had Jurkat cell RNA spiked in. This chain links TRBV10-2 with TRBJ2-5, with 7 nucleotides matching TRBD1. The source material was naive CD8+ T cells from blood, with Jurkat cell RNA spiked in. The subset: FACS-sorted CD8+CD4-CCR7+CD45RA+ naive T cells. The CDR3 region is CASDRVGGPQETQYF. CDR3 sequence (DNA): TGCGCCAGCGATAGAGTAGGGGGCCCCCAAGAGACCCAGTACTTC.